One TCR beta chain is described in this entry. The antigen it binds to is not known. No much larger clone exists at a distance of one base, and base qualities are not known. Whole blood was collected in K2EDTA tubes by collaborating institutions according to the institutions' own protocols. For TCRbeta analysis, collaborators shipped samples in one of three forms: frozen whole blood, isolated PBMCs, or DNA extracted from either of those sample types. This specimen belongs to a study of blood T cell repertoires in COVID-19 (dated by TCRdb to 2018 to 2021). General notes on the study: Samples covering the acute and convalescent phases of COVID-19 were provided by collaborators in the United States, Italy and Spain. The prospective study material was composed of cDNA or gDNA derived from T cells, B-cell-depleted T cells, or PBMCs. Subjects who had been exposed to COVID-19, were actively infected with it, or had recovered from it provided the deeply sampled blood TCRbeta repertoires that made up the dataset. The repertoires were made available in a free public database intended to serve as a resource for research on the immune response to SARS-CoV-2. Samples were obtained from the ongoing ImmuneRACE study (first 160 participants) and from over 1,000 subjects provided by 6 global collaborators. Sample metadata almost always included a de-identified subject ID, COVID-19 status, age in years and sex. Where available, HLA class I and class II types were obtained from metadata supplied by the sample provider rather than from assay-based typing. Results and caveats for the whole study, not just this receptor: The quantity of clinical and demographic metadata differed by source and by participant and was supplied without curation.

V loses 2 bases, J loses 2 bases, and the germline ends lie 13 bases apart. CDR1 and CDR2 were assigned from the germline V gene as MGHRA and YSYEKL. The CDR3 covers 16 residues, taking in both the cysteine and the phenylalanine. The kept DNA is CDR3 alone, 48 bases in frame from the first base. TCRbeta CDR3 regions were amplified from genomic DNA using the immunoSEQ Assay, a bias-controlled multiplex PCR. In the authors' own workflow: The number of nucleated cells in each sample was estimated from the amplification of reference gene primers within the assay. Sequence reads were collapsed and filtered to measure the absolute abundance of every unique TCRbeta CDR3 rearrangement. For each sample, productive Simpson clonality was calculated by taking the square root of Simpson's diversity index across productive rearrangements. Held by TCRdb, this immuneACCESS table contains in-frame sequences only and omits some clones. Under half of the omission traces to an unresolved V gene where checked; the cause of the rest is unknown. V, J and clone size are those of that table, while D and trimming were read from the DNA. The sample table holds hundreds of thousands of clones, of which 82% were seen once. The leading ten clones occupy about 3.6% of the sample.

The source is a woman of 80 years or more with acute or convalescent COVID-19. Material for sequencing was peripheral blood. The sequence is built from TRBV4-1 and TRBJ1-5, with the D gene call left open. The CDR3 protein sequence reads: CASSQSGEGRNQPQHF. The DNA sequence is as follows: TGCGCCAGCAGCCAAAGCGGAGAAGGGCGCAATCAGCCCCAGCATTTT.